This note documents a single T cell receptor (beta chain) sequence. Everyone who took part was 18 to 89 years old, and they came from some 23 US areas. The sample is drawn from a study of blood T cell repertoires in COVID-19. Study-wide background: The study drew acute and convalescent COVID-19 samples from the United States, Italy and Spain. PBMCs, B-cell-depleted T cells, or T cells were the source of the cDNA or gDNA that made up the material.

V was cut by 3 bases and J by 4 bases, with 4 bases left in between. The CDR3 runs to 12 residues. As processed by the authors: Quantification of nucleated cells was approximated via reference gene primer amplification. Using immunoSEQ multiplex PCR, the repertoire was profiled, and TCRdb retains in-frame clones only, with some absent. V and J calls and clone size come straight from that table; D and trimming were deduced from the DNA. The sample lists roughly 250,000 clones, roughly 87% seen once, with 2.5% to 3% in the top ten. Material for sequencing was PBMCs or T cells enriched from blood (not recorded which). This chain links TRBV12-3 or TRBV12-4 with TRBJ1-3; D unclear. The receptor's source is a woman in her 30s with acute COVID-19. CDR3 in DNA: TGTGCCAGCAGTTTTCGGGGAAACACCATATATTTT. It encodes CASSFRGNTIYF.